This T cell receptor beta chain was identified in a study of vaccination and CD4 T cells after COVID-19. Across the study: Post-vaccine specimens were obtained a median around 72 days after dose two (range 14 to 241). Overlapping peptides covering the spike proteins of SARS-CoV-2, HCoV-NL63, HCoV-OC43 and HCoV-229E were added to stimulate cells.

Sequenced with the Oncomine TCR Beta short-read assay was DNA taken from cultured CD4+ T cells. TCRdb used MiXCR to reprocess the PCR reads, holding one entry per CDR3 protein. Of about 24,000 distinct CDR3 sequences in the sample, about 29% were seen once. With respect to this clonotype: Its target is unknown.

Regarding time point: late sampling 161 to 241 days after vaccination in a few convalescent patients. This sample's treatment: approximately 9-day PBMC culture with coronavirus spike peptide pools or control peptides (ViraFEST assay). The CDR3 contains 17 residues. V lost 4 bases, J lost 4 bases, and 10 bases stayed unmatched. Germline CDR1 MGHRA, CDR2 YSYEKL. The chain recombines TRBV4-1 with TRBJ2-1; 10 nucleotides align to TRBD1. The specimen comprised CD4+ T cells from blood, cultured in vitro, sampled about 7 months after SARS-CoV-2 vaccination. This sequence was found in a human donor who had recovered from COVID-19. CDR3 protein: CASSPDPSGQGYNEQFF. DNA of the CDR3: TGCGCCAGCAGCCCCGACCCCTCGGGACAGGGGTACAATGAGCAGTTCTTC.